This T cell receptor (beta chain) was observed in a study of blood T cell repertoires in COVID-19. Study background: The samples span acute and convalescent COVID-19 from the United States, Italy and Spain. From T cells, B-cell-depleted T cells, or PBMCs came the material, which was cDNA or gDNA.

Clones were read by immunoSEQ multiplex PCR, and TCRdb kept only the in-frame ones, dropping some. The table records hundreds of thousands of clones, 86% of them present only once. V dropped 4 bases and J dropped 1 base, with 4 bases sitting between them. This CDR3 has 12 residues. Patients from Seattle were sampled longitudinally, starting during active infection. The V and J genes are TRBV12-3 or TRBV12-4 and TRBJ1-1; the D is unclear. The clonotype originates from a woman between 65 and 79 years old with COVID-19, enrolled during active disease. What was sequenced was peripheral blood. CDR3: CASSWRNTEAFF. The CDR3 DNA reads TGTGCCAGCAGTTGGAGGAACACTGAAGCTTTCTTT.